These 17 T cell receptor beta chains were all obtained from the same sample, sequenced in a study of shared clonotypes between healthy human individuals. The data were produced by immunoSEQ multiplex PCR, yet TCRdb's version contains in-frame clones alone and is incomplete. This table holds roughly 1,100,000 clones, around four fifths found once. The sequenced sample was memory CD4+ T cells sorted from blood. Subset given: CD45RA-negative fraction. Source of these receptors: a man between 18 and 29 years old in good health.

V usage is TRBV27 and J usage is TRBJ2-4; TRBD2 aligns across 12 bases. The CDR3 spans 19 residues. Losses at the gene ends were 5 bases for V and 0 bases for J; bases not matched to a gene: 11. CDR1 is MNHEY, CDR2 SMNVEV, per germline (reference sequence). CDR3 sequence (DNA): TGTGCCAGCAGTCGACTAGCGGGAGAGGGGGGGGTAGCCAAAAACATTCAGTACTTC. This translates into CASSRLAGEGGVAKNIQYF.

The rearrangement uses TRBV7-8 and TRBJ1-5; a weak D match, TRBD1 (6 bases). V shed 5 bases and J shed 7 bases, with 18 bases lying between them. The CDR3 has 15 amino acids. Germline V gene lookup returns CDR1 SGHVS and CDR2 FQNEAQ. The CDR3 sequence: CASSPGGGAGQPQHF. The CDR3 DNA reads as TGTGCCAGCAGCCCGGGGGGGGGCGCGGGGCAGCCCCAGCATTTT.

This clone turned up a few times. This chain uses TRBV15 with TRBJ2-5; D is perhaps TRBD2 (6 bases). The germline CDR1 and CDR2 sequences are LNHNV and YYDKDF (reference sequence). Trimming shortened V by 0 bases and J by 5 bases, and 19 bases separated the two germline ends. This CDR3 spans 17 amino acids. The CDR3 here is CATSRDLSPGATETQYF. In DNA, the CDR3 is TGTGCCACCAGCAGAGATTTAAGCCCGGGAGCAACGGAGACCCAGTACTTC.

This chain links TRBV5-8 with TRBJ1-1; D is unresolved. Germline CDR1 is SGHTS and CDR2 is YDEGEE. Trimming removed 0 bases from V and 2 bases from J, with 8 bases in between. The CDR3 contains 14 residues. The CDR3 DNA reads TGTGCCAGCAGCTTGGGCACCCAAAACACTGAAGCTTTCTTT. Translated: CASSLGTQNTEAFF.

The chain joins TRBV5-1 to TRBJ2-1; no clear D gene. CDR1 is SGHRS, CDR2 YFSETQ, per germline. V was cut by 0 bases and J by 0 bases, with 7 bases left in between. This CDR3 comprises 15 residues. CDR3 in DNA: TGCGCCAGCAGCTTGGGCAGCATCTCCTACAATGAGCAGTTCTTC. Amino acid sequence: CASSLGSISYNEQFF. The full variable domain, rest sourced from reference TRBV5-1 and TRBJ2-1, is KAGVTQTPRYLIKTRGQQVTLSCSPISGHRSVSWYQQTPGQGLQFLFEYFSETQRNKGNFPGRFSGRQFSNSRSEMNVSTLELGDSALYLCASSLGSISYNEQFFGPGTRLTVL.

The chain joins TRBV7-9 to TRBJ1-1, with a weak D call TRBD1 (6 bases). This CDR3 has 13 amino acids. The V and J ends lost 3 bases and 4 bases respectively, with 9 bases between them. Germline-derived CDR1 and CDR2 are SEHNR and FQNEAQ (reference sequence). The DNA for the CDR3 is TGTGCCAGCAGCTTTATGGGGGCCACTGAAGCTTTCTTT. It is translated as CASSFMGATEAFF.

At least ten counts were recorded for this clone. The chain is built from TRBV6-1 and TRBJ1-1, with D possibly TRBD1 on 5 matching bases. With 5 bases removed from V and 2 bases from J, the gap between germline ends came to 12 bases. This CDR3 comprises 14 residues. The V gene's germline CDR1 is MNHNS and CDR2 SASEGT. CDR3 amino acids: CASSTGLYNTEAFF. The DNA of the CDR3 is TGTGCCAGCAGTACAGGACTCTACAACACTGAAGCTTTCTTT.

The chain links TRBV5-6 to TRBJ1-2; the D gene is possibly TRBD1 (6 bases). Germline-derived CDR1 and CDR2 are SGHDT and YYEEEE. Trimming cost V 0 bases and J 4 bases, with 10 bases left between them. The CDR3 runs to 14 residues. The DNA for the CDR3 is TGTGCCAGCAGCTTGGTGGACAGCTCCTATGGCTACACCTTC. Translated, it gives CASSLVDSSYGYTF.

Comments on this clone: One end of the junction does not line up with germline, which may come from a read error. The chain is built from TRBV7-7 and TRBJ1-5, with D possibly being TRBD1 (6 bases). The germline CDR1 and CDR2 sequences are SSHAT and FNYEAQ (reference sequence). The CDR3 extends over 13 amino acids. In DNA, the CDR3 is TGTGCTAGCAGCTCTGATAGGGGGCAGCCCCAGCATTTT. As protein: CASSSDRGQPQHF.

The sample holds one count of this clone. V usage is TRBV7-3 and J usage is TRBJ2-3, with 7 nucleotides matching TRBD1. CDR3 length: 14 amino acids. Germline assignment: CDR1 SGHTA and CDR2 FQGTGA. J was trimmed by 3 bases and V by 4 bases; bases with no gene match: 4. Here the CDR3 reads CASSSGTETDTQYF. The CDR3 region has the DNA TGTGCCAGCAGCTCAGGGACAGAGACAGATACGCAGTATTTT.

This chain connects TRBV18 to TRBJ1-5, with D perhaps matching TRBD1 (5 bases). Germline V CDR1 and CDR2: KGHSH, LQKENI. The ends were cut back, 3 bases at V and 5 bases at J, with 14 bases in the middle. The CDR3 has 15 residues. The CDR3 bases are TGTGCCAGCTCACCTAATTCAGGGTTAGATCAGCCCCAGCATTTT. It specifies CASSPNSGLDQPQHF.

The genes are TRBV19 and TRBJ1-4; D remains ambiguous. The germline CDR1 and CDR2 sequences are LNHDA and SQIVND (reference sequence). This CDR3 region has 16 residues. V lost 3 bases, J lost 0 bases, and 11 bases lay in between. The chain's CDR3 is CASSIQAPPTNEKLFF. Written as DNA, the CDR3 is TGTGCCAGTAGTATCCAGGCTCCACCAACTAATGAAAAACTGTTTTTT.

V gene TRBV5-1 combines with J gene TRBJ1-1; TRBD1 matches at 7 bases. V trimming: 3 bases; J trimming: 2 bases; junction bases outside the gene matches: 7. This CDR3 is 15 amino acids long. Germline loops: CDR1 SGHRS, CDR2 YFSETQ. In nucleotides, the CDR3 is TGCGCCAGCAGCTCGACAGGGCAATCTAACACTGAAGCTTTCTTT. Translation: CASSSTGQSNTEAFF.

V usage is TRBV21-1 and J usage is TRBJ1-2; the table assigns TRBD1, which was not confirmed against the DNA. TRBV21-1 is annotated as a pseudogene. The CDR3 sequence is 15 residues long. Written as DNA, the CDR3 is TGTGCCAGCAGCAAGGAATTGACATGGAACTATGGCTACACCTTC. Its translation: CASSKELTWNYGYTF.

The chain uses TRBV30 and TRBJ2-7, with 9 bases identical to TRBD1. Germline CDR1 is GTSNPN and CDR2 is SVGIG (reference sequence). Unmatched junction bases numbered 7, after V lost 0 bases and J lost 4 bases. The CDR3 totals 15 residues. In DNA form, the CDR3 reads TGTGCCTGGAGTGTAACTGGGACAGGGATTTACGAGCAGTACTTC. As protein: CAWSVTGTGIYEQYF.

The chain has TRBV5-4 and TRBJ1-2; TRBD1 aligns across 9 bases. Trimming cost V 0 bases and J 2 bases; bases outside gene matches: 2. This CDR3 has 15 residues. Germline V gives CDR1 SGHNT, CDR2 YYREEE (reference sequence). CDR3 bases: TGTGCCAGCAGCTTGGGGGGACAGGGAAACTATGGCTACACCTTC. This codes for CASSLGGQGNYGYTF.

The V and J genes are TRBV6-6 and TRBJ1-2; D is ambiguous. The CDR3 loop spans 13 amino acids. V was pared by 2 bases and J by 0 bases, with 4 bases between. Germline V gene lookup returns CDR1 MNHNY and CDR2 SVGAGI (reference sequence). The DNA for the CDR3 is TGTGCCAGCAGTTACCAGACTAACTATGGCTACACCTTC. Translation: CASSYQTNYGYTF.